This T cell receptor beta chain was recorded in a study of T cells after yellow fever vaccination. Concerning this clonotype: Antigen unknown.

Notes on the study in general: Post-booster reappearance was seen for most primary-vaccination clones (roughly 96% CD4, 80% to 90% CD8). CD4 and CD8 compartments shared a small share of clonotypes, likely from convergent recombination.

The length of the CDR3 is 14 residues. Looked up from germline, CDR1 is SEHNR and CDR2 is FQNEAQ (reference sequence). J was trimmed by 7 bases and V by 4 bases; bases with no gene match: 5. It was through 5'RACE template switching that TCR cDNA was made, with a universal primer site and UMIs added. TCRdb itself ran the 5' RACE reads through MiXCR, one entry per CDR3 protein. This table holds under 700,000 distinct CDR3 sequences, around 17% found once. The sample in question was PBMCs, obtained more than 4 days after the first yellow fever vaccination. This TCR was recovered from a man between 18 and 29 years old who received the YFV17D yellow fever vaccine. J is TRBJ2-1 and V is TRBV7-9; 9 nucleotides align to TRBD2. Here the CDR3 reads CASSSGLAWNEQFF. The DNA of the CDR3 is TGTGCCAGCAGCTCCGGACTAGCGTGGAATGAGCAGTTCTTC. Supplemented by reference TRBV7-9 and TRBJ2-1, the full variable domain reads DTGVSQNPRHKITKRGQNVTFRCDPISEHNRLYWYRQTLGQGPEFLTYFQNEAQLEKSRLLSDRFSAERPKGSFSTLEIQRTEQGDSAMYLCASSSGLAWNEQFFGPGTRLTVL.